A selection of T cell receptor beta chains follows, all from one sample in a study of blood T cell repertoires in COVID-19. Profiling relied on immunoSEQ multiplex PCR, and the TCRdb table lists in-frame clones only, not all of them. This sample has about 25,000 clones, with roughly 89% found just once. Material: peripheral blood. The receptors were gathered from a man in his 70s with COVID-19, enrolled during active disease. Both conserved end residues are part of each CDR3. A D gene is named only where the DNA matches it firmly. Size is omitted from some rows. Given values are once, few, many or a class for expanded clones.

TRBV29-1	TRBD1	TRBJ2-7	once	12	TGCAGCGGACGGACAGGGATCGGCGAGCAGTACTTC	CSGRTGIGEQYF
TRBV5-5	-	TRBJ2-2	-	14	TGTGCCACCTTCTCGGAGCTGAACACCGGGGAGCTGTTTTTT	CATFSELNTGELFF
TRBV5-5	-	TRBJ2-7	few	15	TGTGCCAGCAGCTTGTGGCAGGCGGGGTCCTACGAGCAGTACTTC	CASSLWQAGSYEQYF
TRBV6-4	-	TRBJ2-3	once	14	TGTGCCAGCAGTCCACAGGGAGGCACAGATACGCAGTATTTT	CASSPQGGTDTQYF
TRBV5-5	TRBD1	TRBJ1-4	-	14	TGTGCCAGCACCCGGACAGGGTCGGGTGAAAAACTGTTTTTT	CASTRTGSGEKLFF
TRBV4-1	-	TRBJ1-3	-	16	TGCGCCAGCAGCCCTCCCCGGGGGTGGTCTGGAAACACCATATATTTT	CASSPPRGWSGNTIYF
TRBV27	TRBD1	TRBJ1-1	-	11	TGTGCCAGCAACAGGGGGCTTGAAGCTTTCTTT	CASNRGLEAFF
TRBV11-2	TRBD2	TRBJ2-5	-	16	TGTGCCAGCAGCCAAAGACTAGCGGGGGGACAAGAGACCCAGTACTTC	CASSQRLAGGQETQYF
TRBV6-6	TRBD1	TRBJ1-1	-	14	TGTGCCAGCAGTGTACAGGGGGGCGGCACTGAAGCTTTCTTT	CASSVQGGGTEAFF
TRBV2	TRBD1	TRBJ1-1	-	15	TGTGCCAGCGGGGACAGGGGATTCTCGAACACTGAAGCTTTCTTT	CASGDRGFSNTEAFF
TRBV30	-	TRBJ1-1	-	11	TGTGCCTGGAGTGTACAATCTGAAGCTTTCTTT	CAWSVQSEAFF
TRBV6-5	-	TRBJ2-7	-	16	TGTGCCAGCAGTTACTCGAGGGCAATGCTTGCGGGCGAGCAGTACTTC	CASSYSRAMLAGEQYF
TRBV5-8	-	TRBJ2-7	-	15	TGTGCCAGCAGCTTGATTTGGCAGGGAGGCTACGAGCAGTACTTC	CASSLIWQGGYEQYF
TRBV7-9	TRBD1	TRBJ2-7	-	15	TGTGCCAGCAGCTTAGTTGTGACAGGGGAAGACGAGCAGTACTTC	CASSLVVTGEDEQYF
TRBV4-1	-	TRBJ2-7	medium-sized	15	TGCGCCAGCAGCCAAGAGCAACATTTCTCCTACGAGCAGTACTTC	CASSQEQHFSYEQYF
TRBV11-3	TRBD2	TRBJ2-1	-	16	TGTGCCAGCAGCCCCCGGGGGAGCGGGGCCTACAATGAGCAGTTCTTC	CASSPRGSGAYNEQFF